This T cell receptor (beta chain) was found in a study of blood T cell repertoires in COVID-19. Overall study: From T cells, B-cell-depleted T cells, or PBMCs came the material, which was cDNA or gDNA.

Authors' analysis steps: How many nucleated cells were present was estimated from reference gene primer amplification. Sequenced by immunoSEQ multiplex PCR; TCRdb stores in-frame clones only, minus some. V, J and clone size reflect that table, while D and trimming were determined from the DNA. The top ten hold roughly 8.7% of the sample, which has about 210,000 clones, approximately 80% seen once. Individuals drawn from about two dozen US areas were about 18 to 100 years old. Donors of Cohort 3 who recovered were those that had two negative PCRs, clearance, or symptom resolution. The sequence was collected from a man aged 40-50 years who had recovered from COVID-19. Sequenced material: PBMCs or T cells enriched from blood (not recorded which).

CDR3: CASRARTGNNQPQHF. For the CDR3, the DNA is TGTGCCAGCAGAGCTCGGACAGGGAACAATCAGCCCCAGCATTTT. This chain uses TRBV2 with TRBJ1-5, with TRBD1 matching over 8 bases. The CDR3 totals 15 residues. Losses at the gene ends were 6 bases for V and 3 bases for J; bases not matched to a gene: 7. The germline gives CDR1 SNHLY, CDR2 FYNNEI.